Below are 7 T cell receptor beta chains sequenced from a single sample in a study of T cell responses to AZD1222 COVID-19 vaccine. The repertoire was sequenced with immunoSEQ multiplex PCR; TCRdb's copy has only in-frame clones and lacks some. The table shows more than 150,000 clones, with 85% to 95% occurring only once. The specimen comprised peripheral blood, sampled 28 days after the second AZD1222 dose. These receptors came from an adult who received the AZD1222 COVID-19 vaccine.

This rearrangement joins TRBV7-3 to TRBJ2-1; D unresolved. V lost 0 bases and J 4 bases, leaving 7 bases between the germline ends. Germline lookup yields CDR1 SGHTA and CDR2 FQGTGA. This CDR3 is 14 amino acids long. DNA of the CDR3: TGTGCCAGCAGCTTAACCAGTAGGTACAATGAGCAGTTCTTC. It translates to CASSLTSRYNEQFF.

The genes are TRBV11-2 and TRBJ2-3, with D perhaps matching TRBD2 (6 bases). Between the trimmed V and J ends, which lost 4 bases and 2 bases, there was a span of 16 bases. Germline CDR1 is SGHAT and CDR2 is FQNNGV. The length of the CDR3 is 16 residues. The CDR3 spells CASSSDRDWVTDTQYF. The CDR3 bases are TGTGCCAGCAGCTCAGACCGGGACTGGGTCACAGATACGCAGTATTTT.

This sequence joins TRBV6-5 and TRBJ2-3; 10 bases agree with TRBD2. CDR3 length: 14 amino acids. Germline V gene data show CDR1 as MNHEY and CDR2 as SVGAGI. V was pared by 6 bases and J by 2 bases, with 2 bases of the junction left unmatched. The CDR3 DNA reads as TGTGCCAGCAGACTAGCGGGAAACACAGATACGCAGTATTTT. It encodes CASRLAGNTDTQYF.

Written as DNA, the CDR3 is TGTGCCAGCAGCCCACCTAGGGCCCCAACTAATGAAAAACTGTTTTTT. Translated, it gives CASSPPRAPTNEKLFF. The chain combines TRBV7-9 with TRBJ1-4, with D hard to call. V was clipped by 5 bases and J by 0 bases, with 13 bases between them. Germline V gene data show CDR1 as SEHNR and CDR2 as FQNEAQ (reference sequence). The CDR3 totals 16 residues.

CDR3 in DNA: TGTGCCAGCAGTCCACAGGGGTCCCCAGCTGAAGCTTTCTTT. It encodes CASSPQGSPAEAFF. The rearrangement links TRBV25-1 to TRBJ1-1; 7 bases align to TRBD1. This CDR3 has 14 amino acids. The germline V gene has CDR1 MGHDK and CDR2 SYGVNS. The junction had 9 bases not matched to a gene; V was cut back by 5 bases and J by 6 bases.

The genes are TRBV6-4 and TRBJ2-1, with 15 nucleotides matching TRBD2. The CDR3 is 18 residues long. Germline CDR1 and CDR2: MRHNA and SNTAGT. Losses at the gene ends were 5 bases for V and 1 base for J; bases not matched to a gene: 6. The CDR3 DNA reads TGTGCCAGCAGTCCTGGACTAGCGGGAGGGCCATCCTACAATGAGCAGTTCTTC. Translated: CASSPGLAGGPSYNEQFF.

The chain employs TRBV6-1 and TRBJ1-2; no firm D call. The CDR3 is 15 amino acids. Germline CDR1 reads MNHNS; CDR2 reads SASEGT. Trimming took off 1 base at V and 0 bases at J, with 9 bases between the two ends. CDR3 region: CASSEGRGANYGYTF. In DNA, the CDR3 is TGTGCCAGCAGTGAAGGGCGGGGAGCTAACTATGGCTACACCTTC.